The sequence of this T cell receptor beta chain was determined in a study of cytotoxic CD8 clonotypes in ibrutinib-treated CLL (dated by TCRdb to about 2021). Background for the entire study: In this cohort, some 14 patients were treatment-naive and some 10 were relapsed/refractory, while approximately 18 had unmutated IGHV. Partial responses were observed in approximately 24 patients and complete responses in 2; after a median follow-up of around 64 months, remission was maintained in 14 patients and progression was observed in approximately twelve. The response samples were drawn at a median of approximately 11 months into treatment, with a range of about 6 to 36 months. An average of around 250,000 productive templates and 94,082 productive rearrangements was obtained per sample. Of the roughly 79 people in the trial, 25 to 30 had longitudinal samples available. Cryopreserved peripheral blood mononuclear cells were collected at three points: before therapy, at response, and at either sustained remission or disease progression. All remission and progressive disease samples were collected while patients were still receiving ibrutinib. Study-level results and caveats: Baseline clonality exceeded that of age-matched healthy donors and correlated strongly with circulating CD8+ T-cell counts. Public clonotypes were rare and either shrank or stayed stable during treatment, and the rise in clonality at ibrutinib response reflected expansion of private clonotypes. At ibrutinib response clonality went up, during sustained remission it held steady, and at progression it dropped back toward baseline. Lymph node repertoires were not examined, and the timing of sampling was not matched between patients in sustained remission and those whose disease progressed.

From its cysteine to its phenylalanine, the CDR3 spans 17 amino acids. Just the 51-base CDR3 DNA is kept, in frame starting at base 1. The V end gives up 5 bases and the J end 3 bases, leaving 7 bases in the junction not matched to a gene. Per the germline V gene (reference sequence), SGHNT is the CDR1 and YYREEE is the CDR2. In regard to this clone: This receptor's antigen is unknown. Qualities for individual bases were not recorded, and no much larger clone is one base off.

The time point label, read with the paper, signifies: about 11 months on ibrutinib. Roughly 2.2 micrograms of genomic DNA were extracted from cryopreserved PBMCs for TCR beta library preparation. Longitudinal blood samples from CLL patients on ibrutinib monotherapy were analyzed using high-throughput TCR beta sequencing. The patients took part in an open-label, single-center phase 2 trial of ibrutinib monotherapy. On a MiSeq, deep resolution sequencing aimed for a depth between 1 in 1 million and 1 in 200,000 T cells, with each clonotype covered 10x on average. The immunoSEQ hsTCRB Kit was used to generate TCR beta libraries. As for the original processing: The data were analyzed with ImmunoSEQ Analyzer and ImmunoSEQ Data Assistant, and V, D and J gene assignments followed IMGT definitions. Clonality, with values ranging from 0 to 1, was calculated as one minus the normalized Shannon entropy of productive rearrangement frequencies. Public clonotype analysis was restricted to overrepresented clonotypes comprising at least 0.05% of each patient's repertoire. Roughly 13 age-matched healthy donor repertoires from immuneACCESS were used as controls for clonality. Held by TCRdb, this immuneACCESS table contains in-frame sequences only and omits some clones. Under half of the omission traces to an unresolved V gene where checked; the cause of the rest is unknown. V and J calls and clone size are as listed in that table; D and trimming were resolved from the DNA. This sample lists over 110,000 clones; 75% to 95% were detected once. In total, the top ten clones hold under 14% of the sample.

The sequence links TRBV5-4 to TRBJ2-6; 11 middle bases align to TRBD1. The sample here was PBMCs, taken after 12 months of ibrutinib treatment. This sequence was found in a human donor with chronic lymphocytic leukemia. The DNA sequence reads TGTGCCAGCAGTCCTGGACAGGGGGCGCTTGGGGCCAACGTCCTGACTTTC. Its product reads: CASSPGQGALGANVLTF.